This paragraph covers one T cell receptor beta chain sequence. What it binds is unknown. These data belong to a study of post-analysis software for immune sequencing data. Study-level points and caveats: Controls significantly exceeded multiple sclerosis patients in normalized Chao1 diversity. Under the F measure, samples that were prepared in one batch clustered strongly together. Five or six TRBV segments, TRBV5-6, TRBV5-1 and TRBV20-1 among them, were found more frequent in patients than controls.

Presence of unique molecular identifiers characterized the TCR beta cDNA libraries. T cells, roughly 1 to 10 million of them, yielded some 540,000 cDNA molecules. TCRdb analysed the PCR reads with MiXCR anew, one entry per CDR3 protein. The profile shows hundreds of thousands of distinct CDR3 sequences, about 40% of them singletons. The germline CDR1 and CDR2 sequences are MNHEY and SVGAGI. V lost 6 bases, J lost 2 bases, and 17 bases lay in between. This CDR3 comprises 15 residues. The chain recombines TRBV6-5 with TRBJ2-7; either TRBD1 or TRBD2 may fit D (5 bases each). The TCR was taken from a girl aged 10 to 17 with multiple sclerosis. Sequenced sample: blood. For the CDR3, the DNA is TGTGCCAGCAGCAAGGAGGAACTGGGGGCCTACGAGCAGTACTTC. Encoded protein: CASSKEELGAYEQYF.